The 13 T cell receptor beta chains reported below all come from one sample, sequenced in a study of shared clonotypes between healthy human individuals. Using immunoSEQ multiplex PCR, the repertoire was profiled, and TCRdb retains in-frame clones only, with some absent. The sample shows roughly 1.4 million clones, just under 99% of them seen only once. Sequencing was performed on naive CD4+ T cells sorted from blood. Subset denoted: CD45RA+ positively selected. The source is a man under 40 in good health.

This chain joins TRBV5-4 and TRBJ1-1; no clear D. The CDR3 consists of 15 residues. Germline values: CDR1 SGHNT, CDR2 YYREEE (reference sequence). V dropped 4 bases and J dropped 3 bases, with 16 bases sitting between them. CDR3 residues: CASSPVKPGDTEAFF. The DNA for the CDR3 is TGTGCCAGCAGCCCAGTGAAGCCTGGGGACACTGAAGCTTTCTTT.

CDR3 nucleotides: TGTGCCAGCAGCTTAAGACGGCCTGCGCCTAGCTCCTACGAGCAGTACTTC. Translating gives CASSLRRPAPSSYEQYF. The chain uses TRBV7-2 and TRBJ2-7; no definite D call. V was trimmed by 2 bases and J by 0 bases, leaving 17 bases between them. CDR1 is SGHTA, CDR2 FQGNSA, per germline. The CDR3 consists of 17 residues. Full variable domain (missing parts from reference TRBV7-2 and TRBJ2-7): GAGVSQSPSNKVTEKGKDVELRCDPISGHTALYWYRQSLGQGLEFLIYFQGNSAPDKSGLPSDRFSAERTGGSVSTLTIQRTQQEDSAVYLCASSLRRPAPSSYEQYFGPGTRLTVT.

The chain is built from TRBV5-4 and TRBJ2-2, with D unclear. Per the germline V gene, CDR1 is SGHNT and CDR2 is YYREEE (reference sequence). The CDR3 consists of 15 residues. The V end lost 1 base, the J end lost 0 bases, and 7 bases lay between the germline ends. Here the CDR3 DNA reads TGTGCCAGCAGCTTGTCCGACCCGAACACCGGGGAGCTGTTTTTT. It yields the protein CASSLSDPNTGELFF. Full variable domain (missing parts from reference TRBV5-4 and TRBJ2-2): ETGVTQSPTHLIKTRGQQVTLRCSSQSGHNTVSWYQQALGQGPQFIFQYYREEENGRGNFPPRFSGLQFPNYSSELNVNALELDDSALYLCASSLSDPNTGELFFGEGSRLTVL.

In DNA form, the CDR3 reads TGTGCCAGCAGGGTAGGGAACTCTGGAAACACCATATATTTT. Amino acid sequence: CASRVGNSGNTIYF. The chain is built from TRBV2 and TRBJ1-3; no reliable D call. This CDR3 spans 14 amino acids. Trimming stripped 6 bases from V and 0 bases from J, with 9 bases between. CDR1 is SNHLY and CDR2 is FYNNEI in the germline V gene.

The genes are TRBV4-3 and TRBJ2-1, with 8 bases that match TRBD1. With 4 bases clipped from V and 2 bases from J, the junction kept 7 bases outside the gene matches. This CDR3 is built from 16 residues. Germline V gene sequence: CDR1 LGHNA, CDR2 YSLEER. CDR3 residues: CASSRRDRSTYNEQFF. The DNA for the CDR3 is TGCGCCAGCAGCCGCCGGGACAGGTCGACCTACAATGAGCAGTTCTTC.

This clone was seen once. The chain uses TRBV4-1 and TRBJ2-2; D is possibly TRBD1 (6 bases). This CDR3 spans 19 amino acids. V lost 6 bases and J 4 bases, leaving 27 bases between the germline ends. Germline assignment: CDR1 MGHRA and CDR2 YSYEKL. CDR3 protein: CASSPNLFGLVGATGELFF. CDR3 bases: TGCGCCAGCAGTCCAAACTTATTTGGCCTAGTGGGGGCCACCGGGGAGCTGTTTTTT.

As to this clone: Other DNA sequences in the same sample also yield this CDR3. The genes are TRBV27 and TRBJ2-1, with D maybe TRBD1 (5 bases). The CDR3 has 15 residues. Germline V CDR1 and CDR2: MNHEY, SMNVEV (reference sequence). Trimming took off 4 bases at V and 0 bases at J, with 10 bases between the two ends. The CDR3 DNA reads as TGTGCCAGCAGTTCCAGGGTTAGCTCCTACAATGAGCAGTTCTTC. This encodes CASSSRVSSYNEQFF.

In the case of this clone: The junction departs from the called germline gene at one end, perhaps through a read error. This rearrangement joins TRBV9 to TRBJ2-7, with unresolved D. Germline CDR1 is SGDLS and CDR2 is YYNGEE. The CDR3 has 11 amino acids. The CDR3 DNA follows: TGTGCCAGCAGCGGCACCGGTCCTCAGACCTTC. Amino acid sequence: CASSGTGPQTF.

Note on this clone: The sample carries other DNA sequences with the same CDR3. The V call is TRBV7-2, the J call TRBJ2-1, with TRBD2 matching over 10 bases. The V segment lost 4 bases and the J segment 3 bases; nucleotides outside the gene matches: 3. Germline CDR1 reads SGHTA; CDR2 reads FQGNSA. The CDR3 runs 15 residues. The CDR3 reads CASSSGLAVYNEQFF. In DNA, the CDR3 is TGTGCCAGCAGCTCAGGACTAGCGGTCTACAATGAGCAGTTCTTC. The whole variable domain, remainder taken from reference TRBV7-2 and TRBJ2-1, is GAGVSQSPSNKVTEKGKDVELRCDPISGHTALYWYRQSLGQGLEFLIYFQGNSAPDKSGLPSDRFSAERTGGSVSTLTIQRTQQEDSAVYLCASSSGLAVYNEQFFGPGTRLTVL.

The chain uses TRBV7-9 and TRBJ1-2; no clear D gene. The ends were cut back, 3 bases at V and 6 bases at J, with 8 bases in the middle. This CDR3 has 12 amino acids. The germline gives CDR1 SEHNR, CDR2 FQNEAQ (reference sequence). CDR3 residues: CASSLVTDGYTF. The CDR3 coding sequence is TGTGCCAGCAGCTTGGTAACCGATGGCTACACCTTC.

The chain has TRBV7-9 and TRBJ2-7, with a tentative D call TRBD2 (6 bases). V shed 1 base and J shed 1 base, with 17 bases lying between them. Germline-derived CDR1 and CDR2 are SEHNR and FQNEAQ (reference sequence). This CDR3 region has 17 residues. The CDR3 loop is CASSLVVGGKESYEQYF. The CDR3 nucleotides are TGTGCCAGCAGCTTAGTCGTGGGGGGTAAGGAATCCTACGAGCAGTACTTC.

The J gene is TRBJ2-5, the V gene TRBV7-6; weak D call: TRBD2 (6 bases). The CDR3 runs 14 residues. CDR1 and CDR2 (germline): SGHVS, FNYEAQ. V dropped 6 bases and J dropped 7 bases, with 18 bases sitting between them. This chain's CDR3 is CASSSRDSSGTQYF. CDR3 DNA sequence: TGTGCCAGCAGTTCCCGGGACTCCTCGGGGACCCAGTACTTC. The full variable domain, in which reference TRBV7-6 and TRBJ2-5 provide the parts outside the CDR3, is GAGVSQSPRYKVTKRGQDVALRCDPISGHVSLYWYRQALGQGPEFLTYFNYEAQQDKSGLPNDRFSAERPEGSISTLTIQRTEQRDSAMYRCASSSRDSSGTQYFGPGTRLLVL.

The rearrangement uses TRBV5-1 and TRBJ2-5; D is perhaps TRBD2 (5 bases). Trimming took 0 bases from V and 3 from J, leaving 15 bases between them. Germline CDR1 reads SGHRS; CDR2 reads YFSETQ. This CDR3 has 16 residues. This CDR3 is CASSLASEALEETQYF. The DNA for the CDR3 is TGCGCCAGCAGCTTGGCCTCTGAGGCACTAGAAGAGACCCAGTACTTC. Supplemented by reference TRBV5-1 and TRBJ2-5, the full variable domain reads KAGVTQTPRYLIKTRGQQVTLSCSPISGHRSVSWYQQTPGQGLQFLFEYFSETQRNKGNFPGRFSGRQFSNSRSEMNVSTLELGDSALYLCASSLASEALEETQYFGPGTRLLVL.